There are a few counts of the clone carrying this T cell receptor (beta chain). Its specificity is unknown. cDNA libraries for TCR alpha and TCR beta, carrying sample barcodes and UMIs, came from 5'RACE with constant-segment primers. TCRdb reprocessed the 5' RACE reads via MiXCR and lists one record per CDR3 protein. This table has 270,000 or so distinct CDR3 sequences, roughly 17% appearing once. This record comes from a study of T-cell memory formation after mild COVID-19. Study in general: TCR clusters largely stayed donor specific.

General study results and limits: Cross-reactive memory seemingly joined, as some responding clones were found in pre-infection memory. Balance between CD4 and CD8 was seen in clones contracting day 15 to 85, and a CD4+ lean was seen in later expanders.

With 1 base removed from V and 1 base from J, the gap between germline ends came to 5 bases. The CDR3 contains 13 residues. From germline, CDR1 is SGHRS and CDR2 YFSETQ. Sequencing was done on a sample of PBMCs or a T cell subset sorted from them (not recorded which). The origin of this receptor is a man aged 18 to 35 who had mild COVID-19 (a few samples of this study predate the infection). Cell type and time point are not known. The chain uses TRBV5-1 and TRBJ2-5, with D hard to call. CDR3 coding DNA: TGCGCCAGCAGCTTGTTTAGCCAAGAGACCCAGTACTTC. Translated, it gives CASSLFSQETQYF.